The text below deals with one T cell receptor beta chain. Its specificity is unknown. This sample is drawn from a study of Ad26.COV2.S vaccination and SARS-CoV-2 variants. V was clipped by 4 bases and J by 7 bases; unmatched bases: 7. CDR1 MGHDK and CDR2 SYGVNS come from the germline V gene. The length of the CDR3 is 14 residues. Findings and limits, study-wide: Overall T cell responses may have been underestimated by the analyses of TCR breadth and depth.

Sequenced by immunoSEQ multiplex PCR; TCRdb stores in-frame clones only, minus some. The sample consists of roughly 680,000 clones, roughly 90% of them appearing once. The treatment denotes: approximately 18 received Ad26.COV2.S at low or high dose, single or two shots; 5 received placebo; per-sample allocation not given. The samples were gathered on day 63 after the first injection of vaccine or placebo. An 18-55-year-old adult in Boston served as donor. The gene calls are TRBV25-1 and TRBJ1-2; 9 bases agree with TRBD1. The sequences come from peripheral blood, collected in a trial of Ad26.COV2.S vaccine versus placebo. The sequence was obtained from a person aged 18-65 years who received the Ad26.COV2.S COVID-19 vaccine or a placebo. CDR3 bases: TGTGCCAGCAGTGCCAACAGGGGGCTTAGTGGCTACACCTTC. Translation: CASSANRGLSGYTF.